These T cell receptor beta chains were read from a single sample in a study of blood T cell repertoires in COVID-19. The method was immunoSEQ multiplex PCR; TCRdb's version includes in-frame clones alone and lacks a portion of them. The table has some 350,000 clones, approximately 92% seen once. Sequenced material: PBMCs or T cells enriched from blood (not recorded which). The receptor set was obtained from a man younger than 30 who had recovered from COVID-19. The CDR3 runs from the conserved cysteine through the conserved F or W. The order of the fields is V gene, D gene, J gene, clone size, CDR3 protein, CDR3 DNA. A D gene is named only where the DNA matches it firmly. The size entry is marked missing in some rows and otherwise reads once, few, many or a size class.

V: TRBV19
D: TRBD1
J: TRBJ1-2
size: .
CDR3: CASKAGGAYGYTF
DNA: TGTGCCAGTAAGGCAGGGGGCGCATATGGCTACACCTTC

V: TRBV14
D: TRBD1
J: TRBJ1-1
size: .
CDR3: CASSQGSGTGGTEAFF
DNA: TGTGCCAGCAGCCAAGGGTCCGGGACAGGGGGCACTGAAGCTTTCTTT

V: TRBV12-5
D: .
J: TRBJ1-5
size: once
CDR3: CASGLELLRGGNQPQHF
DNA: TGTGCTAGTGGTTTGGAACTACTTAGGGGTGGCAATCAGCCCCAGCATTTT

V: TRBV21-1
D: .
J: TRBJ2-1
size: .
CDR3: CASTPRRSSYNEQFF
DNA: TGTGCCAGCACCCCCCGTAGGAGCTCCTACAATGAGCAGTTCTTC

V: TRBV5-1
D: .
J: TRBJ2-7
size: .
CDR3: CASSFSGQSYEQYF
DNA: TGCGCCAGCAGCTTTTCGGGACAATCCTACGAGCAGTACTTC

V: TRBV6-4
D: TRBD1
J: TRBJ1-2
size: .
CDR3: CASSSQGYGYTF
DNA: TGTGCCAGCAGCTCACAGGGGTATGGCTACACCTTC

V: TRBV12-5
D: .
J: TRBJ1-5
size: .
CDR3: CASGSGLGQPQHF
DNA: TGTGCTTCGGGCTCGGGGTTGGGCCAGCCCCAGCATTTT

V: TRBV11-1
D: .
J: TRBJ1-2
size: .
CDR3: CASRRDNNYGYTF
DNA: TGTGCCAGCAGACGGGACAACAACTATGGCTACACCTTC

V: TRBV5-1
D: TRBD1
J: TRBJ1-1
size: .
CDR3: CASSLGQGYTEAFF
DNA: TGCGCCAGCAGCCTTGGACAGGGGTACACTGAAGCTTTCTTT

V: TRBV4-3
D: .
J: TRBJ1-3
size: .
CDR3: CASSQDSGRPGNTIYF
DNA: TGCGCCAGCAGCCAAGATTCGGGAAGACCTGGAAACACCATATATTTT

V: TRBV7-6
D: TRBD2
J: TRBJ2-5
size: .
CDR3: CASSRTSGRAGETQYF
DNA: TGTGCCAGCAGCCGAACTAGCGGGAGGGCCGGGGAGACCCAGTACTTC

V: TRBV9
D: .
J: TRBJ1-1
size: .
CDR3: CASTPLQSISGSEAFF
DNA: TGTGCCAGCACGCCCCTCCAATCAATCAGCGGTTCTGAAGCTTTCTTT

V: TRBV20-1
D: .
J: TRBJ1-6
size: .
CDR3: CSANDRNSPLHF
DNA: TGCAGTGCTAATGACAGAAATTCACCCCTCCACTTT

V: TRBV12-3/TRBV12-4
D: .
J: TRBJ1-2
size: .
CDR3: CASRTGFGYGYTF
DNA: TGTGCCAGCAGGACGGGGTTTGGCTATGGCTACACCTTC

V: TRBV7-3
D: TRBD1
J: TRBJ1-1
size: .
CDR3: CASSLSRDREAFF
DNA: TGTGCCAGCAGCTTATCGAGGGACAGAGAAGCTTTCTTT

V: TRBV10-3
D: TRBD2
J: TRBJ2-7
size: few
CDR3: CAITREGYHEQYF
DNA: TGTGCCATCACGCGGGAGGGTTACCACGAGCAGTACTTC

V: TRBV5-6
D: TRBD2
J: TRBJ2-2
size: once
CDR3: CASSLERGTGELFF
DNA: TGTGCCAGCAGCTTGGAGCGGGGAACCGGGGAGCTGTTTTTT

V: TRBV9
D: TRBD2
J: TRBJ2-1
size: .
CDR3: CASSPQGGRAGNEQFF
DNA: TGTGCCAGCAGCCCCCAAGGTGGGAGGGCGGGCAATGAGCAGTTCTTC

V: TRBV2
D: .
J: TRBJ1-4
size: .
CDR3: CASSLREKLFF
DNA: TGTGCCAGCAGCCTACGGGAGAAACTGTTTTTT

V: TRBV15
D: TRBD2
J: TRBJ2-1
size: .
CDR3: CATSNRGGGAGNEQFF
DNA: TGTGCCACCAGTAACCGTGGCGGGGGGGCCGGGAATGAGCAGTTCTTC

V: TRBV5-1
D: .
J: TRBJ2-5
size: few
CDR3: CASSRDIQETQYF
DNA: TGCGCCAGCTCAAGGGACATCCAAGAGACCCAGTACTTC

V: TRBV19
D: .
J: TRBJ2-2
size: .
CDR3: CASKATGELFF
DNA: TGTGCCAGTAAAGCCACCGGGGAGCTGTTTTTT

V: TRBV5-4
D: TRBD1
J: TRBJ1-2
size: few
CDR3: CASSTDRGRRYTF
DNA: TGTGCCAGCAGCACGGACAGGGGACGGCGCTACACCTTC

V: TRBV7-9
D: .
J: TRBJ2-1
size: .
CDR3: CASSPTAGYLVNEQFF
DNA: TGTGCCAGCAGCCCCACCGCAGGGTATCTGGTCAATGAGCAGTTCTTC

V: TRBV9
D: TRBD1
J: TRBJ2-3
size: .
CDR3: CASSDRQGRTDTQYF
DNA: TGTGCCAGCAGCGATCGACAGGGGAGGACAGATACGCAGTATTTT

V: TRBV12-3/TRBV12-4
D: TRBD2
J: TRBJ2-1
size: .
CDR3: CASSGGEQFF
DNA: TGTGCCAGCAGCGGGGGGGAGCAGTTCTTC

V: TRBV7-2
D: TRBD1
J: TRBJ2-1
size: .
CDR3: CASSLRDRSVGEQFF
DNA: TGTGCCAGCAGCTTAAGGGACAGGAGTGTGGGGGAGCAGTTCTTC

V: TRBV28
D: .
J: TRBJ1-1
size: .
CDR3: CASSTTMNTEAFF
DNA: TGTGCCAGCAGTACGACTATGAACACTGAAGCTTTCTTT

V: TRBV19
D: TRBD1
J: TRBJ1-1
size: once
CDR3: CASSIRTGSGVTEAFF
DNA: TGTGCCAGTAGTATTCGGACAGGGAGTGGGGTCACTGAAGCTTTCTTT

V: TRBV28
D: TRBD1
J: TRBJ1-1
size: .
CDR3: CASSTHPGGRTEAFF
DNA: TGTGCCAGCAGTACTCATCCAGGGGGCAGGACTGAAGCTTTCTTT

V: TRBV27
D: TRBD1
J: TRBJ1-1
size: .
CDR3: CASSPSDRGILLNTEAFF
DNA: TGTGCCAGCAGTCCATCGGACAGGGGAATTCTGTTGAACACTGAAGCTTTCTTT